Described below is a single T cell receptor (beta chain) sequence and its context. The antigen remains undetermined. The entry originates in a study of cytomegalovirus exposure and HLA in healthy donors. Findings of the study overall: The likely origin of a cluster of highly shared sequence variants was a sequencing artifact. CMV serostatus alone was available as immune exposure information. In a later analysis, across HLA loci, associated TCR counts were highest for DRB1, lowest for HLA-C.

The CDR3 loop spans 14 amino acids. The germline gives CDR1 SQVTM, CDR2 ANQGSEA. V was pared by 6 bases and J by 2 bases, with 9 bases of the junction left unmatched. Vbeta (60) and Jbeta (13) primers were used in the PCR. TCRdb's copy holds only in-frame clones and misses some; the assay was immunoSEQ multiplex PCR. The sample includes around 110,000 clones, 60% to 85% of them seen just once. The TCR comes from a woman aged 18 to 35 in good health and CMV-seronegative. Sequencing was carried out using PBMCs. The chain combines TRBV29-1 with TRBJ2-5; the match to TRBD1 covers 7 bases. The CDR3 DNA sequence: TGCAGCGTCACTGGACAGGCCGTTCAAGAGACCCAGTACTTC. Protein product: CSVTGQAVQETQYF.